This T cell receptor (beta chain) was observed in a study of CD4 and CD8 cells across lung adenocarcinoma regions. The patients had localized lung adenocarcinoma, a non-small cell subtype. This CDR3 contains 15 residues. Germline values: CDR1 MNHNS, CDR2 SASEGT. Each CDR3 protein gets one entry after TCRdb re-called the PCR reads with MiXCR. The sample yields tens of thousands of distinct CDR3 sequences, about half seen once. With regard to this clonotype: Germline is not matched at one junction end, which may reflect a read error.

Source material: CD8+ T cells from the center of a lung tumor. The J gene is TRBJ2-7, the V gene TRBV6-1; 10 bases match TRBD1. The receptor was derived from a female donor with lung adenocarcinoma. The CD4 and CD8 labels of this study may be unreliable. Here the CDR3 reads CASTEDRGLYYEQYF. The DNA for the CDR3 is TGTGCCAGCACTGAAGACAGGGGGCTATACTACGAGCAGTACTTC.